This T cell receptor beta chain was identified during a study of blood T cell repertoires in COVID-19. The overall study: COVID-19 samples from acute and convalescent phases originated in the United States, Italy and Spain. T cells, B-cell-depleted T cells, or PBMCs provided the cDNA or gDNA that served as material.

In the original analysis: For nucleated cells, counts were estimated from reference gene primer amplification. Sequencing was performed with immunoSEQ multiplex PCR; in TCRdb, only in-frame clones are kept and a portion is missing. V and J calls and clone size follow that table, whereas D and trimming were derived from the DNA. This table holds roughly 140,000 clones, 81% found once. Germline assignment: CDR1 GTSNPN and CDR2 SVGIG (reference sequence). V lost 4 bases to trimming and J lost 9 bases, with 15 bases between them. This CDR3 has 12 residues. This rearrangement joins TRBV30 to TRBJ1-2; D ambiguous. The TCR originated in a human donor with acute or convalescent COVID-19. The donor label of this sample is uncertain. Sequencing was carried out using peripheral blood. The CDR3 DNA is TGTGCCTGGATACGGGGATCCCTAAGCTACACCTTC. It translates to CAWIRGSLSYTF.